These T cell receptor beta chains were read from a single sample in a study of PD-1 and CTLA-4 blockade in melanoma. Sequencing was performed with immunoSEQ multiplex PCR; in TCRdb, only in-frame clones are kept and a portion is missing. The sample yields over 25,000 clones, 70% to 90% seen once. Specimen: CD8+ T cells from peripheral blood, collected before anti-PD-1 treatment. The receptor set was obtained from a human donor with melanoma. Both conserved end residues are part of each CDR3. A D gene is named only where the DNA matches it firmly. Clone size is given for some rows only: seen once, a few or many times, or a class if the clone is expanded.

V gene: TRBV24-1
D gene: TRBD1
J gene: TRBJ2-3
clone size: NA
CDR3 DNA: TGTGCCACCAGTGATGGGACAGGGTCATATACGCAGTATTTT
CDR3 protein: CATSDGTGSYTQYF

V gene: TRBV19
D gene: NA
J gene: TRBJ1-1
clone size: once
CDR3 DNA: TGTGCCAGTAGTCTCCCGACAGCCCCTGAAGCTTTCTTT
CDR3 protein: CASSLPTAPEAFF

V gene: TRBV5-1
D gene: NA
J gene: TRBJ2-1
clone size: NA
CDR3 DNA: TGCGCCAGCAGCTTTTACTCGTCGGGCAATGAGCAGTTCTTC
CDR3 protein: CASSFYSSGNEQFF

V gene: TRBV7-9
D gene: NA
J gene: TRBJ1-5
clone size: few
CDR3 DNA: TGTGCCAGCAGCCAAGGACAGTCCAATCAGCCCCAGCATTTT
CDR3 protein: CASSQGQSNQPQHF

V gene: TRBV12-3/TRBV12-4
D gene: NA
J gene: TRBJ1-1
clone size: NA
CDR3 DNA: TGTGCCAGCAGTTTACCGGGCCGGGGGGCTTTCTTT
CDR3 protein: CASSLPGRGAFF

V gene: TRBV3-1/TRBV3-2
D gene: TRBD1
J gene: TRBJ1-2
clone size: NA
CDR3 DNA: TGTGCCAGCAGCGACAGGGGGTATGGCTACACCTTC
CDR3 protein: CASSDRGYGYTF

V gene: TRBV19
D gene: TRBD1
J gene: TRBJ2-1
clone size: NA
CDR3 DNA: TGTGCCAGTACCCTCGGGACAGACTACAATGAGCAGTTCTTC
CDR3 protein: CASTLGTDYNEQFF

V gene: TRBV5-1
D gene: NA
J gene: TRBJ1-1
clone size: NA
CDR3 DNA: TGCGCCAGCAGCTCCCTCCCCGGTGGGGCCGTGAACACTGAAGCTTTCTTT
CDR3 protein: CASSSLPGGAVNTEAFF

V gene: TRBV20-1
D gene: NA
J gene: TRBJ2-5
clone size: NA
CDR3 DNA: TGCAGTGCTAGTGACAGCGAGACCCAGTACTTC
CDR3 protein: CSASDSETQYF

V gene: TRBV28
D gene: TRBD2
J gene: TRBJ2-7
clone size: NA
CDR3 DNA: TGTGCCAGCAGCCCTGAGGGAAGCGGGAGCTCCTACGAGCAGTACTTC
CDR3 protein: CASSPEGSGSSYEQYF

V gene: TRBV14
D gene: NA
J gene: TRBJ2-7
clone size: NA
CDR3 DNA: TGTGCCAGCAGCCCTCACGGCTACGAGCAGTACTTC
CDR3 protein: CASSPHGYEQYF

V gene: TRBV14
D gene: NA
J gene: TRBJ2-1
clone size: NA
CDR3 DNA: TGTGCCAGCAGCCCTTATTACAATGAGCAGTTCTTC
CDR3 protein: CASSPYYNEQFF

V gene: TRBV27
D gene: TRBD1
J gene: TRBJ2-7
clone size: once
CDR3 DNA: TGTGCCAGCAGTCTTAACCGGGACAGCTACGAGCAGTACTTC
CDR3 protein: CASSLNRDSYEQYF

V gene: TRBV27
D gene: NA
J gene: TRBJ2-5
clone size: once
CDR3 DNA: TGTGCCAGCAGGTCGAGGGAAGAGACCCAGTACTTC
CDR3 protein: CASRSREETQYF

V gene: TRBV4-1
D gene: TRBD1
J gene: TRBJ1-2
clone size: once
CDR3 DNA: TGCGCCAGCAGCCAGAGACAGGGCGATACTAACTATGGCTACACCTTC
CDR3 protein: CASSQRQGDTNYGYTF

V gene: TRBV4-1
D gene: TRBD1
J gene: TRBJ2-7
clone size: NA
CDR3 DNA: TGCGCCAGCAGCCAAGATATTTCGAGACAGGGGATGTACGAGCAGTACTTC
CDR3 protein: CASSQDISRQGMYEQYF

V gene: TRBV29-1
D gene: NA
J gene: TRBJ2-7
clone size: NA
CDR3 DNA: TGCAGCGTTGAACCCGGCAGCACGCCCTACGAGCAGTACTTC
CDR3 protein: CSVEPGSTPYEQYF

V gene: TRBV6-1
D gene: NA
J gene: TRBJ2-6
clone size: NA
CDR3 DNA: TGTGCCAGCAGTGAGCCACCTTCTGGGGCCAACGTCCTGACTTTC
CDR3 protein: CASSEPPSGANVLTF

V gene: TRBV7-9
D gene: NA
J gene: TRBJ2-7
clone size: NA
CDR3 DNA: TGTGCCAGCAGCTTAGCTGACTCCTACGAGCAGTACTTC
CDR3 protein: CASSLADSYEQYF

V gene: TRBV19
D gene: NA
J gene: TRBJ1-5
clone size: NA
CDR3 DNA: TGTGCCAGTAGTATGGACAGCTGGGAGTATCAGCCCCAGCATTTT
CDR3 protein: CASSMDSWEYQPQHF

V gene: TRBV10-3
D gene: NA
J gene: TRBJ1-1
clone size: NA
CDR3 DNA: TGTGCCATCAGTGACCTGGACAGAAACACTGAAGCTTTCTTT
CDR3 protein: CAISDLDRNTEAFF

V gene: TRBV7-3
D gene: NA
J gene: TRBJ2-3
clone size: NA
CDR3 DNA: TGTGCCAGCAGCTCGGGACCAGACACAGATACGCAGTATTTT
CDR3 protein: CASSSGPDTDTQYF

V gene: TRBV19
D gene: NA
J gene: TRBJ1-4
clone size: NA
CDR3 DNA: TGTGCCAGTAGTATAGATCACAGGTTTAATGAAAAACTGTTTTTT
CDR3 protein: CASSIDHRFNEKLFF

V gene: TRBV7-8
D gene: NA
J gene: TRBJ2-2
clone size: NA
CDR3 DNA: TGTGCCAGCGGACGGGAGTCGAACACCGGGGAGCTGTTTTTT
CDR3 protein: CASGRESNTGELFF

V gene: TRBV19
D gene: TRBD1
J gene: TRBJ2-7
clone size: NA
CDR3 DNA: TGTGCCAGTAGTTATCTTAGTGGGACAGGACTCTACGAGCAGTACTTC
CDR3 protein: CASSYLSGTGLYEQYF

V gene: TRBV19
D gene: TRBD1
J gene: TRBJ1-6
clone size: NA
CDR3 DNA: TGTGCCAGCTTTAGTGGGGCAGGGGGATCACCCCTCCACTTT
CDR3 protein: CASFSGAGGSPLHF

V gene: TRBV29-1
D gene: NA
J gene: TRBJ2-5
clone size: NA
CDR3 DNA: TGCAGCGGGATTGGCGGCGGCCAAGAGACCCAGTACTTC
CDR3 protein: CSGIGGGQETQYF

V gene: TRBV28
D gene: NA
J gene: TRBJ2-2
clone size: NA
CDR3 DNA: TGTGCCAGCAGTTATCAGATCGGGGAGCTGTTTTTT
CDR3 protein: CASSYQIGELFF

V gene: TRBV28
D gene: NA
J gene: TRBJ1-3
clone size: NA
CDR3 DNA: TGTGCCAGCAGTTTGCCAGACTCTGGAAACACCATATATTTT
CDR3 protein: CASSLPDSGNTIYF

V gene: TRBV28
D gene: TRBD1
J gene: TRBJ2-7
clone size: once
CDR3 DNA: TGTGCCAGCAGTTTATGGCAGGGGGCCTCAAGGGAGCAGTACTTC
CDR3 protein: CASSLWQGASREQYF

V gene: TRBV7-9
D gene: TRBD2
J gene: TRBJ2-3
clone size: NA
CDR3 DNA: TGTGCCAGCAGCTTTCCGACTAGCGGTAGCACAGATACGCAGTATTTT
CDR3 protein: CASSFPTSGSTDTQYF

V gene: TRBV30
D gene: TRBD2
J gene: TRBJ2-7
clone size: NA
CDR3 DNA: TGTGCCTGGAGTGGGGGCGGGAGGTACGAGCAGTACTTC
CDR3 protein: CAWSGGGRYEQYF

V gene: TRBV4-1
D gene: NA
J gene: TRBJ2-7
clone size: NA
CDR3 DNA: TGCGCCAGCAGCCAAGAAAAGGTCGTCGCGAGCTCCTACGAGCAGTACTTC
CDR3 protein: CASSQEKVVASSYEQYF

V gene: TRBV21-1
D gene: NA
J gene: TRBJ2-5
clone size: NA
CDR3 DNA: TGTGCCAGCAGCAAAGAAGGGGAGCGGGAGGGCCGGGAGACCCAGTACTTC
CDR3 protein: CASSKEGEREGRETQYF

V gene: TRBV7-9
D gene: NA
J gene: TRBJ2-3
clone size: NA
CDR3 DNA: TGTGCCAGCAGCTTACCTCCGAAGGATACGCAGTATTTT
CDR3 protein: CASSLPPKDTQYF

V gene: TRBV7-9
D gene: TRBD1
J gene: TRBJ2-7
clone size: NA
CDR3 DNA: TGTGCCAGCAGCTCCCGGACAGGCCAAAGCTCCTACGAGCAGTACTTC
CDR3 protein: CASSSRTGQSSYEQYF

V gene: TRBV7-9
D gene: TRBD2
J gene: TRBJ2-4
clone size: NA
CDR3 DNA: TGTGCCAGCAGCTTGAGGACTAGCCCCATTCAGTACTTC
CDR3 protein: CASSLRTSPIQYF

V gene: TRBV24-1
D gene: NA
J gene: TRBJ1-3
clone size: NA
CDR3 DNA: TGTGCCACCGGGGCAGGGGGAAACACCATATATTTT
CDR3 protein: CATGAGGNTIYF

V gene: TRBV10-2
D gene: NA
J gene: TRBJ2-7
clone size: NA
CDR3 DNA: TGCGCCAGCAAAGAAGGGCCCTCATACGAGCAGTACTTC
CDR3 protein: CASKEGPSYEQYF

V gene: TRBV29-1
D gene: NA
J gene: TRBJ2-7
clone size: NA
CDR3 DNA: TGCAGCGTTGTGGTTGGCACCGAGCAGTACTTC
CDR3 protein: CSVVVGTEQYF